These 9 T cell receptor beta chains share one sample of origin, sequenced in a study of T cell clones after liver transplantation. Clones were sequenced by immunoSEQ multiplex PCR, and TCRdb holds only the in-frame ones, with some missing. The table shows tens of thousands of clones, with about 70% occurring only once. Sequenced material: CD4+ T cells from blood, taken before liver transplant. The source is a human donor who received a liver transplant.

The chain carries TRBV28 and TRBJ1-5; D possibly corresponds to TRBD1 (6 bases). V was shortened by 6 bases and J by 6 bases, with 12 bases between the two germline ends. The CDR3 length is 13 residues. CDR1 MDHEN and CDR2 SYDVKM come from the germline V gene. The CDR3 sequence is CASRPGDGQPQHF. DNA of the CDR3: TGTGCCAGCAGACCAGGGGACGGTCAGCCCCAGCATTTT.

The chain recombines TRBV6-1 with TRBJ1-6; 9 positions match TRBD1. The germline CDR1 and CDR2 sequences are MNHNS and SASEGT. V was pared by 10 bases and J by 8 bases, with 6 bases of the junction left unmatched. The CDR3 has 13 residues. This CDR3 reads CATGDREDSPLHF. The DNA of the CDR3 is TGTGCCACGGGGGACAGGGAAGATTCACCCCTCCACTTT.

The chain is built from TRBV5-6 and TRBJ2-1; 7 positions agree with TRBD1. The CDR3 totals 12 residues. The V segment lost 3 bases and the J segment 15 bases; nucleotides outside the gene matches: 9. The V gene's germline CDR1 is SGHDT and CDR2 YYEEEE. The CDR3 DNA reads TGTGCCAGCAGCTATATCCGGGACAGTTGGTTCTTC. Protein product: CASSYIRDSWFF.

The rearrangement links TRBV7-8 to TRBJ1-5, with D hard to call. The CDR3 sequence is 14 residues long. Per germline, CDR1 SGHVS and CDR2 FQNEAQ. The ends were cut back, 0 bases at V and 0 bases at J, with 3 bases in the middle. The CDR3: CASSLAYSNQPQHF. The CDR3, as DNA: TGTGCCAGCAGCTTAGCATATAGCAATCAGCCCCAGCATTTT.

The chain employs TRBV5-4 and TRBJ2-7; D is perhaps TRBD1 (6 bases). The germline gives CDR1 SGHNT, CDR2 YYREEE (reference sequence). The V gene lost 4 bases and the J gene lost 2 bases, with 10 bases spanning the gap. This CDR3 is built from 13 residues. CDR3 residues: CASSLTGTYEQYF. The CDR3 DNA follows: TGTGCCAGCAGCCTTACAGGGACCTACGAGCAGTACTTC. Using reference TRBV5-4 and TRBJ2-7 for the parts outside the CDR3, the full variable domain is ETGVTQSPTHLIKTRGQQVTLRCSSQSGHNTVSWYQQALGQGPQFIFQYYREEENGRGNFPPRFSGLQFPNYSSELNVNALELDDSALYLCASSLTGTYEQYFGPGTRLTVT.

This clone was recorded a few times. V and J are TRBV18 and TRBJ1-6; D remains ambiguous. The germline CDR1 and CDR2 sequences are KGHSH and LQKENI. With 3 bases removed from V and 1 base from J, the gap between germline ends came to 7 bases. This CDR3 spans 15 amino acids. The CDR3 spells CASSPRESYNSPLHF. CDR3 sequence (DNA): TGTGCCAGCTCACCCCGGGAATCCTATAATTCACCCCTCCACTTT.

The chain has TRBV5-6 and TRBJ1-3; 8 bases align to TRBD1. CDR1 is SGHDT, CDR2 YYEEEE, per germline. The CDR3 length is 16 residues. The J segment lost 5 bases and the V segment lost 1 base, leaving 8 bases of the junction unmatched. The CDR3 DNA is TGTGCCAGCAGCTTGTTTACAGGGGGTTACAGAAACACCATATATTTT. Amino acid sequence: CASSLFTGGYRNTIYF. Full variable domain (outside the CDR3, taken from reference TRBV5-6 and TRBJ1-3): DAGVTQSPTHLIKTRGQQVTLRCSPKSGHDTVSWYQQALGQGPQFIFQYYEEEERQRGNFPDRFSGHQFPNYSSELNVNALLLGDSALYLCASSLFTGGYRNTIYFGEGSWLTVV.

The rearrangement joins TRBV28 to TRBJ2-2, with a tentative D call TRBD1 (5 bases). CDR3 length: 14 residues. Trimming shortened V by 5 bases and J by 5 bases, and 12 bases separated the two germline ends. Germline CDR1 is MDHEN and CDR2 is SYDVKM. CDR3 amino acids: CASSGTGRTGELFF. Here the CDR3 DNA reads TGTGCCAGCAGTGGTACAGGAAGGACCGGGGAGCTGTTTTTT.

The chain links TRBV7-9 to TRBJ2-1; 8 bases fit TRBD1. This CDR3 contains 15 residues. Trimming at V came to 3 bases and at J to 0 bases, leaving 1 base not matched to a gene. The germline CDR1 and CDR2 sequences are SEHNR and FQNEAQ (reference sequence). In DNA form, the CDR3 reads TGTGCCAGCAGCTTGACAGGGGCCTCCTACAATGAGCAGTTCTTC. Translating it yields CASSLTGASYNEQFF.